The 18 T cell receptor beta chains below all came from one sample that was sequenced in a study of vaccination effects on CD4 cells after COVID-19. Their specific antigens are unknown. Following culture for 9 to 11 days, CD4+ T cells were isolated. Two doses of BNT162b2 or mRNA-1273 vaccine were administered to participants. The table came from immunoSEQ multiplex PCR; TCRdb's copy has only in-frame clones and leaves some out. Altogether more than 60,000 clones are present, over 70% being singletons, with the ten largest covering roughly 2%. Sequences were derived from CD4+ T cells from PBMCs cultured without peptide, sampled after COVID-19 vaccination. Every receptor here comes from a human donor who received a COVID-19 vaccine.

As DNA, the CDR3 is TGTGCCAGCAGTGAACTTGTGTTGGAAGCTCGGGACAGGGGTGAAGAAAAACTGTTTTTT. Its protein product is CASSELVLEARDRGEEKLFF. The chain employs TRBV6-1 and TRBJ1-4, with 10 bases fitting TRBD1. Germline loops: CDR1 MNHNS, CDR2 SASEGT. Unmatched junction bases numbered 20, after V lost 2 bases and J lost 8 bases. This CDR3 spans 20 amino acids.

This clone was observed once. DNA for the CDR3: TGTGCCAGCACCCCCGGACGGATGAACACTGAAGCTTTCTTT. It specifies CASTPGRMNTEAFF. The V and J genes are TRBV6-5 and TRBJ1-1; no reliable D call. The CDR3 spans 14 residues. Germline V gives CDR1 MNHEY, CDR2 SVGAGI. Deletions cut 7 bases from V and 0 bases from J, with 12 bases between.

CDR3: CASSQEGSHNSPLHF. Written as DNA, the CDR3 is TGCGCCAGCAGCCAAGAGGGATCCCATAATTCACCCCTCCACTTT. The J gene is TRBJ1-6, the V gene TRBV4-1, with D uncertain. The CDR3 runs to 15 residues. V lost 0 bases, J lost 5 bases, and 8 bases lay in between. Germline CDR1 and CDR2: MGHRA and YSYEKL.

The gene calls are TRBV6-5 and TRBJ2-5; 8 nucleotides match TRBD2. CDR3 size: 13 residues. With V trimmed by 7 bases and J by 12 bases, 13 bases remained unmatched. The germline gives CDR1 MNHEY, CDR2 SVGAGI. CDR3 DNA sequence: TGTGCCAGCACCTACGGGCTAGCGGGCCCGAAGTACTTC. Translating gives CASTYGLAGPKYF.

This chain connects TRBV3-1 (or the pseudogene TRBV3-2) to TRBJ1-6; 9 bases map to TRBD1. This CDR3 is built from 16 residues. Germline assignment: CDR1 LGHDT and CDR2 YNNKEL (reference sequence). Unmatched junction bases numbered 8, after V lost 5 bases and J lost 6 bases. Here the CDR3 reads CASSKSTGGGNSPLHF. The CDR3 DNA reads as TGTGCCAGCAGCAAATCGACAGGGGGTGGTAATTCACCCCTCCACTTT.

V and J are TRBV7-3 and TRBJ2-3; 10 bases map to TRBD2. Germline-derived CDR1 and CDR2 are SGHTA and FQGTGA. The CDR3 totals 16 residues. Germline trimming cut 1 base from V and 5 bases from J; bases unmatched to any gene: 6. CDR3 coding DNA: TGTGCCAGCAGCTTAATTGGGACTAGCGCCCAAGATACGCAGTATTTT. Protein sequence: CASSLIGTSAQDTQYF.

This chain links TRBV6-1 with TRBJ2-1, with TRBD1 matching over 7 bases. This CDR3 is built from 14 residues. Germline loops: CDR1 MNHNS, CDR2 SASEGT. Trimming cost V 3 bases and J 6 bases; bases outside gene matches: 5. DNA for the CDR3: TGTGCCAGCAGTGAGGGACAGCTAGTCAATGAGCAGTTCTTC. Its translation: CASSEGQLVNEQFF.

The gene calls are TRBV19 and TRBJ1-3; D ambiguous. Germline CDR1 and CDR2: LNHDA and SQIVND (reference sequence). The CDR3 consists of 15 residues. V lost 7 bases and J lost 3, with 16 bases in between. This CDR3 reads CASKEADAHGNTIYF. The CDR3 DNA follows: TGTGCCAGTAAAGAGGCCGACGCTCATGGAAACACCATATATTTT.

This chain uses TRBV5-1 with TRBJ2-1; no reliable D call. This CDR3 contains 15 residues. Germline V gives CDR1 SGHRS, CDR2 YFSETQ. The V and J ends lost 0 bases and 4 bases respectively, with 11 bases between them. The CDR3 loop is CASSLASTEYNEQFF. The CDR3 region has the DNA TGCGCCAGCAGCTTGGCATCGACGGAGTACAATGAGCAGTTCTTC.

V usage is TRBV7-3 and J usage is TRBJ2-5, with D perhaps matching TRBD1 (5 bases). The CDR3 has 14 residues. Germline V gene lookup returns CDR1 SGHTA and CDR2 FQGTGA. Trimming pared 2 bases from V and 5 bases from J, leaving 12 bases between. CDR3 sequence: CASSLAGPGETQYF. CDR3 bases: TGTGCCAGCAGCTTAGCAGGGCCTGGGGAGACCCAGTACTTC. Using reference TRBV7-3 and TRBJ2-5 for the parts outside the CDR3, the full variable domain is GAGVSQTPSNKVTEKGKYVELRCDPISGHTALYWYRQSLGQGPEFLIYFQGTGAADDSGLPNDRFFAVRPEGSVSTLKIQRTERGDSAVYLCASSLAGPGETQYFGPGTRLLVL.

The J gene is TRBJ1-2, the V gene TRBV4-3; weak D call: TRBD1 (5 bases). Looked up from germline, CDR1 is LGHNA and CDR2 is YSLEER. The V end was cut by 4 bases, the J end by 2 bases, with 14 bases between. The length of the CDR3 is 15 residues. In DNA, the CDR3 is TGCGCCAGCAGCCGCTCCGGGACCGAGAACTATGGCTACACCTTC. Translation: CASSRSGTENYGYTF.

V and J are TRBV4-1 and TRBJ1-3; 8 bases are shared with TRBD1. The CDR3 loop spans 15 amino acids. V was pared by 2 bases and J by 0 bases, with 0 bases of the junction left unmatched. Germline V CDR1 and CDR2: MGHRA, YSYEKL. CDR3 loop: CASSQTGGSGNTIYF. Written as DNA, the CDR3 is TGCGCCAGCAGCCAAACAGGGGGCTCTGGAAACACCATATATTTT.

The sample holds a few counts of this clone. The V gene is TRBV18, the J gene TRBJ2-2, with D unclear. The V end was cut by 0 bases, the J end by 1 base, with 9 bases between. Per germline, CDR1 KGHSH and CDR2 LQKENI. The CDR3 totals 16 residues. CDR3 nucleotides: TGTGCCAGCTCACCACCAGGGTTGGAGAACACCGGGGAGCTGTTTTTT. It translates to CASSPPGLENTGELFF.

The V gene is TRBV18, the J gene TRBJ2-7; D remains unclear. The V gene's germline CDR1 is KGHSH and CDR2 LQKENI. The CDR3 spans 12 residues. The V and J ends lost 2 bases and 3 bases respectively, with 5 bases between them. CDR3 bases: TGTGCCAGCTCACCAAATCTCTACGAGCAGTACGTC. This translates into CASSPNLYEQYV.

This chain connects TRBV6-5 to TRBJ2-2; D could derive from TRBD1 or TRBD2 (6 bases each). The CDR3 has 15 amino acids. CDR1 is MNHEY, CDR2 SVGAGI, per germline. The V gene lost 2 bases and the J gene lost 5 bases, with 12 bases spanning the gap. The CDR3 protein is CASSYGRGRTGELFF. DNA for the CDR3: TGTGCCAGCAGTTACGGACGGGGGCGTACCGGGGAGCTGTTTTTT.

V is TRBV12-3 or TRBV12-4 and J is TRBJ1-6, with TRBD1 identical over 9 bases. After removal of 6 bases from V and 9 bases from J, the junction contained 3 bases not matched to a gene. The CDR3 spans 13 residues. This chain's CDR3 is CASRGQGGSPLHF. Here the CDR3 DNA reads TGTGCCAGCAGGGGACAGGGTGGTTCACCCCTCCACTTT.

The chain combines TRBV5-1 with TRBJ2-5, with D perhaps matching TRBD1 or TRBD2 (7 bases each). V lost 0 bases and J lost 1, with 13 bases in between. Germline loops: CDR1 SGHRS, CDR2 YFSETQ. This CDR3 region has 16 residues. The CDR3 protein is CASSLGAGGVQETQYF. CDR3 bases: TGCGCCAGCAGCTTGGGGGCAGGGGGGGTCCAAGAGACCCAGTACTTC. Together with reference TRBV5-1 and TRBJ2-5, the CDR3 gives the full variable domain: KAGVTQTPRYLIKTRGQQVTLSCSPISGHRSVSWYQQTPGQGLQFLFEYFSETQRNKGNFPGRFSGRQFSNSRSEMNVSTLELGDSALYLCASSLGAGGVQETQYFGPGTRLLVL.

This rearrangement joins TRBV7-3 to TRBJ2-3, with a tentative D call TRBD2 (6 bases). CDR3 size: 15 residues. Deletions cut 5 bases from V and 0 bases from J, with 12 bases between. CDR1 and CDR2 (germline): SGHTA, FQGTGA. CDR3 DNA sequence: TGTGCCAGCAGCCCCCTCGGGGGTAGCACAGATACGCAGTATTTT. Amino acid sequence: CASSPLGGSTDTQYF.